The 28 T cell receptor beta chains given below trace back to one sample, sequenced in a study of shared clonotypes between healthy human individuals. Clones were sequenced by immunoSEQ multiplex PCR, and TCRdb holds only the in-frame ones, with some missing. Of millions of clones in the sample, 85% to 95% are singletons; the top ten hold over 1.5%. CD45RO-negative, CCR7-positively selected cells formed the naive CD8 fraction, excluding terminally differentiated effector memory CD45RA+ cells. The sample taken for sequencing was naive CD8+ T cells from PBMCs. The receptors were sampled from a man between 18 and 29 years old in good health. Some clones in this sample may be carry-over from other donors' samples.

The chain is built from TRBV4-1 and TRBJ1-2, with D perhaps matching TRBD1 (6 bases). Trimming left V 6 bases short and J 0 bases short, with 11 bases between. The length of the CDR3 is 14 residues. In germline, CDR1 is MGHRA, CDR2 YSYEKL. The CDR3 nucleotides are TGCGCCAGCAGACGGCAGGGGACTAACTATGGCTACACCTTC. Amino acid sequence: CASRRQGTNYGYTF.

CDR3 sequence reads: CSVLTSTINTEAFF. DNA of the CDR3: TGCAGCGTCCTCACCTCAACAATAAACACTGAAGCTTTCTTT. The chain combines TRBV29-1 with TRBJ1-1; D is unclear. With 6 bases removed from V and 2 bases from J, the gap between germline ends came to 16 bases. The germline gives CDR1 SQVTM, CDR2 ANQGSEA. The CDR3 has 14 residues.

The sample holds one count of this clone. The V and J genes are TRBV11-2 and TRBJ2-5; 9 bases agree with TRBD2. This CDR3 contains 16 residues. CDR1 and CDR2 from the germline V gene are SGHAT and FQNNGV. V gave up 0 bases and J gave up 4 bases; unmatched junction bases: 6. Written as DNA, the CDR3 is TGTGCCAGCAGCTTAGAAGTAGCGGGAGTGTCAGAGACCCAGTACTTC. Amino acid sequence: CASSLEVAGVSETQYF.

The rearrangement links TRBV2 to TRBJ1-4; D gene uncertain. Germline CDR1 SNHLY, CDR2 FYNNEI. The V end lost 7 bases, the J end lost 8 bases, and 29 bases lay between the germline ends. The CDR3 length is 18 residues. The CDR3 spells CASKGSQAVGDIGEKLFF. CDR3 bases: TGTGCCAGCAAAGGCTCGCAGGCCGTTGGAGATATAGGGGAAAAACTGTTTTTT.

The chain combines TRBV19 with TRBJ1-4, with D uncertain. Germline lookup yields CDR1 LNHDA and CDR2 SQIVND (reference sequence). V lost 5 bases and J 0 bases, leaving 10 bases between the germline ends. The CDR3 is 15 amino acids. CDR3 in amino acids: CASSLRTSTNEKLFF. The CDR3 DNA reads as TGTGCCAGTAGTCTTCGGACCTCAACTAATGAAAAACTGTTTTTT.

This chain joins TRBV28 and TRBJ2-7; the match to TRBD1 covers 9 bases. The CDR3 loop spans 16 amino acids. The V segment lost 5 bases and the J segment 1 base; nucleotides outside the gene matches: 9. CDR1 is MDHEN, CDR2 SYDVKM, per germline. CDR3 in amino acids: CASSLYLGQGSYEQYF. The CDR3, as DNA: TGTGCCAGCAGTCTTTACTTGGGACAGGGATCCTACGAGCAGTACTTC.

The chain recombines TRBV11-3 with TRBJ2-2; 7 bases are shared with TRBD2. CDR3 length: 17 amino acids. Trimming took 0 bases from V and 1 from J; bases not matched to a gene: 5. The V gene's germline CDR1 is SGHNT and CDR2 YENEEA. Here the CDR3 reads CASSLDPLAENTGELFF. The CDR3 bases are TGTGCCAGCAGCTTAGATCCCCTAGCGGAGAACACCGGGGAGCTGTTTTTT. The variable domain in full, completed from reference TRBV11-3 and TRBJ2-2, reads EAGVVQSPRYKIIEKKQPVAFWCNPISGHNTLYWYLQNLGQGPELLIRYENEEAVDDSQLPKDRFSAERLKGVDSTLKIQPAELGDSAVYLCASSLDPLAENTGELFFGEGSRLTVL.

CDR3 bases: TGTGCCAGCAGCTTGGGGCCCAGGGAGGACGAGCAGTACTTC. It is translated as CASSLGPREDEQYF. The rearrangement links TRBV5-6 to TRBJ2-7; possible D gene TRBD2, 6 bases. The CDR3 is 14 residues long. Trimming took off 0 bases at V and 5 bases at J, with 12 bases between the two ends. Germline V lookup: CDR1 SGHDT, CDR2 YYEEEE.

The chain links TRBV7-3 to TRBJ2-1, with D maybe TRBD2 (6 bases). Germline CDR1 SGHTA, CDR2 FQGTGA. The length of the CDR3 is 15 residues. V lost 1 base and J 5 bases, leaving 12 bases between the germline ends. The CDR3 sequence: CASSLRRLGNNEQFF. CDR3 coding DNA: TGTGCCAGCAGCTTAAGGCGACTAGGTAACAATGAGCAGTTCTTC.

The rearrangement uses TRBV5-8 and TRBJ2-2; 7 bases map to TRBD2. The CDR3 contains 19 residues. Per the germline V gene, CDR1 is SGHTS and CDR2 is YDEGEE. Trimming took 4 bases from V and 2 from J; bases not matched to a gene: 17. CDR3 coding DNA: TGTGCCAGCAGCCCCGGGATAGCGGGCCCGATACCTAACACCGGGGAGCTGTTTTTT. Its protein product is CASSPGIAGPIPNTGELFF.

The J gene is TRBJ1-5, the V gene TRBV27; D ambiguous. From germline, CDR1 is MNHEY and CDR2 SMNVEV (reference sequence). Deletions cut 6 bases from V and 3 bases from J, with 18 bases between. CDR3 length: 16 amino acids. Here the CDR3 reads CASSPREASPNQPQHF. CDR3 DNA sequence: TGTGCCAGCAGCCCACGAGAAGCTAGCCCCAATCAGCCCCAGCATTTT.

The chain uses TRBV28 and TRBJ2-7, with 9 bases fitting TRBD1. The ends lost 5 bases at V and 5 bases at J; junction bases unmatched: 7. Germline CDR1 reads MDHEN; CDR2 reads SYDVKM. The length of the CDR3 is 14 residues. The CDR3 DNA is TGTGCCAGCAGTATCTCCGGGACAGGGAACGAGCAGTACTTC. Amino acids: CASSISGTGNEQYF.

V usage is TRBV4-2 and J usage is TRBJ2-7; 11 nucleotides match TRBD2. With 1 base clipped from V and 6 bases from J, the junction kept 11 bases outside the gene matches. This CDR3 spans 17 amino acids. Germline V gene data show CDR1 as LGHNA and CDR2 as YNFKEQ. CDR3 bases: TGTGCCAGCAGCCAAGTCCTCGGGCTAGCGGGAGGAGGCGAGCAGTACTTC. Its protein product is CASSQVLGLAGGGEQYF.

As for this clone: This sample also contains other DNA sequences that code for the same CDR3. The chain joins TRBV9 to TRBJ1-1; no reliable D call. The CDR3 runs 13 residues. Trimming shortened V by 0 bases and J by 5 bases, and 8 bases separated the two germline ends. Germline CDR1 and CDR2: SGDLS and YYNGEE. The CDR3 is CASSVGVGTEAFF. The CDR3, as DNA: TGTGCCAGCAGCGTAGGTGTGGGGACTGAAGCTTTCTTT.

The J gene is TRBJ2-2, the V gene TRBV5-5, with a tentative D call TRBD1 (6 bases). Trimming cost V 3 bases and J 2 bases, with 8 bases left between them. In germline, CDR1 is SGHKS, CDR2 YYEKEE (reference sequence). There are 14 residues in the CDR3. CDR3 nucleotides: TGTGCCAGCAGCTGGGGACAAAACACCGGGGAGCTGTTTTTT. This sequence encodes CASSWGQNTGELFF.

This clone was seen only a few times. The CDR3 coding sequence is TGTGCCAGCAGCTTATCCTACAGGGGGGAAGCTTTCTTT. This encodes CASSLSYRGEAFF. The rearrangement joins TRBV7-6 to TRBJ1-1; 8 bases fit TRBD1. J gave up 8 bases and V 2 bases, and 4 bases lay outside the gene matches. Germline V lookup: CDR1 SGHVS, CDR2 FNYEAQ. The CDR3 totals 13 residues.

This chain connects TRBV5-6 to TRBJ2-3; the match to TRBD1 covers 8 bases. Trimming cost V 0 bases and J 3 bases; bases outside gene matches: 3. The CDR3 totals 15 residues. Germline V gives CDR1 SGHDT, CDR2 YYEEEE. The CDR3 here is CASSLGQGFTDTQYF. In nucleotides, the CDR3 is TGTGCCAGCAGCTTGGGACAGGGGTTTACAGATACGCAGTATTTT.

As for this clone: This same CDR3 is encoded by further DNA sequences in the sample. The rearrangement joins TRBV10-3 to TRBJ2-7, with unresolved D. CDR3 length: 12 residues. The V end was cut by 0 bases, the J end by 0 bases, with 0 bases between. Germline V gives CDR1 ENHRY, CDR2 SYGVKD. DNA for the CDR3: TGTGCCATCAGTGAGTCCTCCTACGAGCAGTACTTC. This codes for CAISESSYEQYF.

This rearrangement joins TRBV28 to TRBJ2-3; D might be TRBD2 (5 bases). V was shortened by 6 bases and J by 2 bases, with 12 bases between the two germline ends. Germline V gene sequence: CDR1 MDHEN, CDR2 SYDVKM. CDR3 length: 14 residues. CDR3 DNA: TGTGCCAGCAGCCGCATCGGGGTCACAGATACGCAGTATTTT. Residues: CASSRIGVTDTQYF.

This chain joins TRBV25-1 and TRBJ1-2; a possible D gene is TRBD1 (5 bases). Trimming removed 4 bases at V and 4 bases at J, with 19 bases between. The germline gives CDR1 MGHDK, CDR2 SYGVNS. The CDR3 totals 16 residues. The CDR3 loop reads CASSGPSPGRSYGYTF. Here the CDR3 DNA reads TGTGCCAGCAGTGGCCCCTCGCCAGGGAGATCCTATGGCTACACCTTC.

The V and J genes are TRBV28 and TRBJ2-3; TRBD1 is a possible D gene (6 bases). Deletions cut 5 bases from V and 0 bases from J, with 15 bases between. Germline CDR1 is MDHEN and CDR2 is SYDVKM. This CDR3 comprises 16 residues. CDR3 amino acids: CASSPPTGTSTDTQYF. CDR3 coding DNA: TGTGCCAGCAGTCCCCCAACAGGGACGAGCACAGATACGCAGTATTTT.

This clone was found once. The chain is built from TRBV29-1 and TRBJ2-5; maybe TRBD2 (6 bases). Trimming took off 4 bases at V and 1 base at J, with 7 bases between the two ends. The length of the CDR3 is 12 residues. From germline, CDR1 is SQVTM and CDR2 ANQGSEA. DNA of the CDR3: TGCAGCGTTGTAGCGGTCCAAGAGACCCAGTACTTC. As protein: CSVVAVQETQYF.

This chain joins TRBV27 and TRBJ1-1; D may be TRBD1 (6 bases). This CDR3 is 14 amino acids long. Germline values: CDR1 MNHEY, CDR2 SMNVEV (reference sequence). V was shortened by 4 bases and J by 0 bases, with 9 bases between the two germline ends. For the CDR3, the DNA is TGTGCCAGCAGTTACAGGGTAGTGAACACTGAAGCTTTCTTT. This sequence encodes CASSYRVVNTEAFF.

The chain uses TRBV4-1 and TRBJ2-1, with 8 bases lining up with TRBD2. This CDR3 has 16 amino acids. Trimming at V came to 1 base and at J to 0 bases, leaving 2 bases not matched to a gene. Germline V CDR1 and CDR2: MGHRA, YSYEKL. CDR3 DNA: TGCGCCAGCAGCCAAGGGACTAGCCCCTCCTACAATGAGCAGTTCTTC. It codes for CASSQGTSPSYNEQFF.

The J gene is TRBJ2-2, the V gene TRBV6-4, with D possibly called TRBD1 or TRBD2 (5 bases each). Per germline, CDR1 MRHNA and CDR2 SNTAGT. The CDR3 is 17 amino acids. V was pared by 6 bases and J by 1 base, with 18 bases between. The CDR3 reads CASSQTGAELNTGELFF. The CDR3 DNA follows: TGTGCCAGCAGCCAAACCGGGGCCGAGTTGAACACCGGGGAGCTGTTTTTT.

The chain links TRBV7-9 to TRBJ1-1; TRBD1 matches at 8 bases. Per germline, CDR1 SEHNR and CDR2 FQNEAQ (reference sequence). The CDR3 contains 15 residues. V lost 6 bases, J lost 4 bases, and 10 bases stayed unmatched. CDR3 bases: TGTGCCAGCAGGACGACCGGGACAGGCCTCACTGAAGCTTTCTTT. It encodes CASRTTGTGLTEAFF.

The table lists this clone with a count of one. The chain employs TRBV7-6 and TRBJ2-7; tentative D call: TRBD2 (5 bases). This CDR3 has 13 residues. Per germline, CDR1 SGHVS and CDR2 FNYEAQ. The V end was cut by 3 bases, the J end by 0 bases, with 6 bases between. The CDR3 region has the DNA TGTGCCAGCAGCTTTACTAGCTCCTACGAGCAGTACTTC. Translated, it gives CASSFTSSYEQYF.

This clone was found once. The chain has TRBV4-2 and TRBJ2-1, with 10 bases that match TRBD2. The CDR3 length is 16 residues. Germline CDR1 LGHNA, CDR2 YNFKEQ. The J segment lost 7 bases and the V segment lost 0 bases, leaving 6 bases of the junction unmatched. Here the CDR3 DNA reads TGTGCCAGCAGCCAAGAGGTAGCGGGAGGTTATAATGAGCAGTTCTTC. This encodes CASSQEVAGGYNEQFF.